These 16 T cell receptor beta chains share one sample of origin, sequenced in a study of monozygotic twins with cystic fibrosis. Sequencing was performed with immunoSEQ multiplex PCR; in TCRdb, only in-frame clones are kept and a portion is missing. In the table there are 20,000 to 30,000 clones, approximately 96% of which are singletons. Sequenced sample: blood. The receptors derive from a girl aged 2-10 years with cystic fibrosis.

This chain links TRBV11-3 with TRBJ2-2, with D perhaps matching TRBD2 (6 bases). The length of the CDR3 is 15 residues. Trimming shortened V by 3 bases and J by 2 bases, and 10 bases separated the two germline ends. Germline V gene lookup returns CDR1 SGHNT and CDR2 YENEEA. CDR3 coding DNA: TGTGCCAGCAGCTTTTCAGGGACTAACACCGGGGAGCTGTTTTTT. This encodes CASSFSGTNTGELFF.

CDR3 coding DNA: TGTGCCAGCAGCCTCGGGGTGGTCAATGAGCAGTTCTTC. Translated, it gives CASSLGVVNEQFF. V is TRBV7-8 and J is TRBJ2-1; tentatively, D is TRBD2 (5 bases). Germline values: CDR1 SGHVS, CDR2 FQNEAQ. Trimming stripped 5 bases from V and 6 bases from J, with 11 bases between. The CDR3 length is 13 residues.

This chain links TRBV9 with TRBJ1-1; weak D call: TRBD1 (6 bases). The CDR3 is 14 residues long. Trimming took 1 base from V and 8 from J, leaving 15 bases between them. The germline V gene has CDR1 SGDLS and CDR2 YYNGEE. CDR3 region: CASSVTPGAHEAFF. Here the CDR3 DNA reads TGTGCCAGCAGCGTAACCCCAGGGGCCCACGAAGCTTTCTTT. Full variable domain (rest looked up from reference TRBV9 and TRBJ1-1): DSGVTQTPKHLITATGQRVTLRCSPRSGDLSVYWYQQSLDQGLQFLIQYYNGEERAKGNILERFSAQQFPDLHSELNLSSLELGDSALYFCASSVTPGAHEAFFGQGTRLTVV.

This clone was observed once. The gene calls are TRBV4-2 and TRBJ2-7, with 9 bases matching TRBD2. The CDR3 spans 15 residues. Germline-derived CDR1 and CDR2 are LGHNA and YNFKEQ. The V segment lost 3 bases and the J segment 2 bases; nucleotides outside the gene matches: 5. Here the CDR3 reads CASSHTSGPTYEQYF. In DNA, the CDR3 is TGTGCCAGCAGCCATACTAGCGGGCCTACCTACGAGCAGTACTTC.

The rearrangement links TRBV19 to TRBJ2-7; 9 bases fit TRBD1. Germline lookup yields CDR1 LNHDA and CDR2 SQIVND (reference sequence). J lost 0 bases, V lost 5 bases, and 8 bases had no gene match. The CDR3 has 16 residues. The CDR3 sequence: CASSGRGQGGSYEQYF. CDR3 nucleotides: TGTGCCAGTAGTGGTCGGGGACAGGGAGGCTCCTACGAGCAGTACTTC.

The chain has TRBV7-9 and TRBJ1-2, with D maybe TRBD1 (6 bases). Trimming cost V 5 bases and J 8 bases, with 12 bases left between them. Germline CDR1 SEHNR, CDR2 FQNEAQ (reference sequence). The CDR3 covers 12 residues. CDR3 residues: CASSPDSDGYTF. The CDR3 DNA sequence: TGTGCCAGCAGCCCGGACAGTGACGGCTACACCTTC.

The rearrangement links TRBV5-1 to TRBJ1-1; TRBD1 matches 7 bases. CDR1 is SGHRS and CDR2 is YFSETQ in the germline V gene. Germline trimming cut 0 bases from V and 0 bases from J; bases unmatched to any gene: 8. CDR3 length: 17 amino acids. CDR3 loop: CASSLDHRGTMNTEAFF. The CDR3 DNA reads TGCGCCAGCAGCTTGGACCACAGGGGCACCATGAACACTGAAGCTTTCTTT.

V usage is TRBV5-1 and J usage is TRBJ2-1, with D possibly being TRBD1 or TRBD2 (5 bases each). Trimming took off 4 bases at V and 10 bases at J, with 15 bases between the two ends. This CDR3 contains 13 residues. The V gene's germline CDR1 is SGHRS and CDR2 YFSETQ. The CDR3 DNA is TGCGCCAGCAGCCCCATTTTGAGGGGCGAGCAGTTCTTC. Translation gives CASSPILRGEQFF. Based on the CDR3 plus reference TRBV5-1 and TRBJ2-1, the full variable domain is KAGVTQTPRYLIKTRGQQVTLSCSPISGHRSVSWYQQTPGQGLQFLFEYFSETQRNKGNFPGRFSGRQFSNSRSEMNVSTLELGDSALYLCASSPILRGEQFFGPGTRLTVL.

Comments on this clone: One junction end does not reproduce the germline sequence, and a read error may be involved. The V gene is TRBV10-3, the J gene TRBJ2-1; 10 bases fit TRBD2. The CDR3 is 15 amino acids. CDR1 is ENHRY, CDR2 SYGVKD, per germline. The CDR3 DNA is TGTGCCATCACTGAGCGGGAGGGGCTGGGAAATGAGCAGTTCTTC. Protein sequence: CAITEREGLGNEQFF.

The CDR3 reads CASSFCRDYQKYEQYF. The CDR3 DNA reads as TGTGCCAGCAGCTTTTGTCGGGATTATCAGAAGTACGAGCAGTACTTC. This chain connects TRBV7-4 to TRBJ2-7, with D perhaps matching TRBD2 (5 bases). Germline values: CDR1 SGHVT, CDR2 SQSDAQ. The V end lost 3 bases, the J end lost 4 bases, and 19 bases lay between the germline ends. The CDR3 sequence is 16 residues long.

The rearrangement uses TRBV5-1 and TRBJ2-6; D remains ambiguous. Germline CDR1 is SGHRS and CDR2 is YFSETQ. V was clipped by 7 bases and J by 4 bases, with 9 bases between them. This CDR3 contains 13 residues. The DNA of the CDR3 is TGCGCCAGCTCCCGACCAGGGGCCAACGTCCTGACTTTC. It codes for CASSRPGANVLTF.

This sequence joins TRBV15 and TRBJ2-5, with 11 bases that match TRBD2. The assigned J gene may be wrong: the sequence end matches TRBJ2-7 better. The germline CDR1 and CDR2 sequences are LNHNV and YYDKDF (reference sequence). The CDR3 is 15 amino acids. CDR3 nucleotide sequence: TGTGCCACCAGCGGGAGGATAGCGGGAGGGCCCGAGCAGTACTTC. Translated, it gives CATSGRIAGGPEQYF.

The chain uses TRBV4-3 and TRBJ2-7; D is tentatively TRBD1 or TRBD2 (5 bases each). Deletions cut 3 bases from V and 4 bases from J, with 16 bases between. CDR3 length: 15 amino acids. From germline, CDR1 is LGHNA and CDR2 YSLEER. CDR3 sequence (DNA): TGCGCCAGCAGCCAGGGTGGTGGGACGGGGTACGAGCAGTACTTC. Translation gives CASSQGGGTGYEQYF.

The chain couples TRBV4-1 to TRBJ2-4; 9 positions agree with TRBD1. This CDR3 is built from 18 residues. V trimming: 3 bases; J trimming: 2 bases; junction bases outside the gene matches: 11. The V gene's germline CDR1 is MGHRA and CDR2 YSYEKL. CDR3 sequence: CASSHLSTGGTTKNIQYF. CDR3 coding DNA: TGCGCCAGCAGCCACCTTAGTACAGGGGGCACTACCAAAAACATTCAGTACTTC.

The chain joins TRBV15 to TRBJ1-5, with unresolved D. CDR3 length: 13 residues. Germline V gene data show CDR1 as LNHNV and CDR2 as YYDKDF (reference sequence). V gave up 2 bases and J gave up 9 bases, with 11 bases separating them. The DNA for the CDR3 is TGTGCCACCAGCAGACCCCGTGAGGGGCCCCAGCATTTT. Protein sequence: CATSRPREGPQHF.

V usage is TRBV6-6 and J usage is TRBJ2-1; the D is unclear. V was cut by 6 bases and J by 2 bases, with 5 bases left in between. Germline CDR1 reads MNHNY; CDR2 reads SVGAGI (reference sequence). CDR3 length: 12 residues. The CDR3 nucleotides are TGTGCCAGCAGGGGCACCTACAATGAGCAGTTCTTC. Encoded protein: CASRGTYNEQFF.